This TCR beta chain was captured by sequencing in a study of siplizumab effects on memory and regulatory T cells (dated by TCRdb to between 2018 and 2021). Context from the whole study: The effect of the anti-CD2 antibody siplizumab on alloreactive T-cell subsets was examined in allogeneic mixed lymphocyte reactions constructed from human PBMCs.

The method behind the library was the immunoSEQ multiplex PCR assay. Each sample had 90,000 to 100,000 TCR templates assayed by the deep sequencing platform. Genomic DNA extracted from sorted T cells was used for TCRbeta CDR3 sequencing. In the original analysis: The R programming language was used for clonal analysis of the TCRbeta CDR3 data. Alloreactive CD4+ and CD8+ clones were defined by comparing unstimulated samples with post-reaction CFSE-low samples. Alloreactive CD4+ clones were assigned to regulatory or non-regulatory origin by matching sequences to sorted unstimulated Treg and non-Treg repertoires. TCRdb mirrors the immuneACCESS table, restricted to in-frame sequences. Some clones are absent from its copies; in checked studies, under half trace to an unresolved V gene, and the reason for the others is unknown. The D gene and trimming were derived from the DNA, and the V and J assignments and clone size from that table. The sample table contains 50,000 to 75,000 clones; only one count was recorded for around 79% of them. The top ten hold roughly 0.4% of the sample.

On the study overall, not on this receptor specifically: The cumulative frequency of alloreactive sequences traceable to unstimulated CD4+ memory T cells was significantly reduced by siplizumab. Unstimulated naive T cells appeared more diverse than memory T cells, and naive cells seemed to contribute substantially to the alloresponse. No functional confirmation was obtained for the suppressive function of proliferating Tregs from siplizumab cultures. Among mappable alloreactive CD4+ clones, the Treg-derived fraction averaged approximately 72% with siplizumab versus 26.9% in control reactions. For roughly 80-97% of proliferating CD4+ or CD8+ clones, no naive or memory phenotype could be assigned. Because sequences below about 10^-5 frequency were poorly captured, only a minor fraction of alloreactive clones could be mapped to unstimulated subsets.

In a few donor pairs, further sequencing was done on unstimulated CD8+ naive, CD4+ memory, CD8+ TEMRA, CD4+ naive and CD8+ effector memory subsets. Sorted unstimulated T cells and proliferating T cells recovered from mixed lymphocyte reactions underwent TCRbeta CDR3 sequencing. Fresh whole blood from approximately 11 HLA-typed healthy donors served as the source for isolating PBMCs. CDR1 MDHEN and CDR2 SYDVKM are derived from the germline V gene. Counted from cysteine to phenylalanine, this CDR3 has 15 amino acids. Only CDR3 DNA remains: 45 bases, in frame from the first base. Here V drops 5 bases and J drops 1 base, and the junction holds 4 bases not matched to any gene. Details on this clone: This clone's antigen is unknown. No base-level quality is on record; no much larger clone is a single base apart.

Source material: memory CD4+ T cells sorted from blood. According to the study, the label for this sample's cell subset or site signals: unstimulated CD4+ memory T cells. The receptor was derived from a human donor in good health. In this chain, TRBV28 is recombined with TRBJ2-4, with 8 bases aligning to TRBD1. The sequenced DNA is TGTGCCAGCAGTCCCGGACAGGGCGCCAAAAACATTCAGTACTTC. Its product reads: CASSPGQGAKNIQYF.